The present entry profiles one TCR beta chain with its context. The antigen remains undetermined. The record originates from a study of T cell responses to AZD1222 COVID-19 vaccine. Findings and caveats of the study: Mostly white British, mostly female donors; authors suggested clonal diversity may be underestimated. Repertoire samples came only from after the peak T cell response. The study identified only five or six AZD1222 recipients as seropositive at baseline.

Produced via immunoSEQ multiplex PCR; TCRdb's table is partial and in-frame only. Counted here are 82,000 or so clones, over 90% occurring once; the ten biggest clones make up over 4.5%. The CDR3 length is 14 residues. V lost 3 bases and J lost 7, with 15 bases in between. Germline values: CDR1 LNHDA, CDR2 SQIVND (reference sequence). The chain combines TRBV19 with TRBJ1-2; D is uncertain. This specimen was peripheral blood, taken on day 0 of AZD1222 vaccination. This receptor was identified in an adult in good health. CDR3 nucleotides: TGTGCCAGTAGTATTATCCGGGATCAGAGTGGCTACACCTTC. It translates to CASSIIRDQSGYTF.